This T cell receptor beta chain was captured by sequencing in a study of regulatory T cells in long-lasting Graves disease. In germline, CDR1 is DFQATT, CDR2 SNEGSKA (reference sequence). This CDR3 has 13 residues. The J segment lost 8 bases and the V segment lost 3 bases, leaving 4 bases of the junction unmatched. Arm-PCR with iRepertoire HTBI primers amplified the CDR3 regions for these TCR beta libraries. Each CDR3 protein is one row after TCRdb ran MiXCR on the multiplex PCR reads. The sample shows 400,000 to 550,000 distinct CDR3 sequences, 15% of them seen only once. The time point was: newly diagnosed GD, antithyroid drugs for less than 3 months. TCR sequences were obtained from RNA taken from PBMCs. This clonotype was seen more than once but under ten times. The same specimen was also included in a second study, on T cells in Graves' hyperthyroidism and ophthalmopathy.

The receptor was derived from a woman in her thirties with Graves disease. V usage is TRBV20-1 and J usage is TRBJ1-6; 7 bases align to TRBD1. The specimen comprised peripheral blood mononuclear cells (PBMCs), sampled at new diagnosis, from a patient treated with antithyroid drugs. The CDR3 DNA follows: TGCAGTGCTAGTAAGGGGGCCGATTCACCCCTCCACTTT. The encoded protein is CSASKGADSPLHF.